This T cell receptor (beta chain) was found in a study of shared clonotypes between healthy human individuals. Terminally differentiated effector memory CD45RA+ cells were excluded by CCR7 positive selection of CD45RO-negative cells. The data were produced by immunoSEQ multiplex PCR, yet TCRdb's version contains in-frame clones alone and is incomplete. The sample carries fewer than 1 million clones, roughly 96% recorded once. The CDR3 spans 15 residues. V trimming: 0 bases; J trimming: 0 bases; junction bases outside the gene matches: 4. The germline V gene encodes CDR1 SQVTM and CDR2 ANQGSEA. The chain couples TRBV29-1 to TRBJ1-2; 7 nucleotides match TRBD1. This clonotype originated in a man aged 25-45 years in good health. The source material was naive CD8+ T cells sorted from blood. In DNA, the CDR3 is TGCAGCGTTGAAGATCGACAGGGAGCTAACTATGGCTACACCTTC. It is translated as CSVEDRQGANYGYTF. Full variable domain (remainder filled in from reference TRBV29-1 and TRBJ1-2): SAVISQKPSRDICQRGTSLTIQCQVDSQVTMMFWYRQQPGQSLTLIATANQGSEATYESGFVIDKFPISRPNLTFSTLTVSNMSPEDSSIYLCSVEDRQGANYGYTFGSGTRLTVV.